This T cell receptor beta chain is from a study of blood T cell repertoires in COVID-19. On the study more broadly: Sample material is recorded as cDNA or gDNA derived from T cells, B-cell-depleted T cells, or PBMCs.

Germline loops: CDR1 SQVTM, CDR2 ANQGSEA. The CDR3 contains 12 residues. Trimming cost V 3 bases and J 6 bases, with 11 bases left between them. Sequencing was performed with immunoSEQ multiplex PCR; in TCRdb, only in-frame clones are kept and a portion is missing. The sample records under 75,000 clones, about 80% being singletons. What was sequenced was peripheral blood. This TCR came from a man aged 65-85 years who had recovered from COVID-19. The chain has TRBV29-1 and TRBJ1-2; the D gene is possibly TRBD1 (5 bases). CDR3 bases: TGCAGCGTTGAGGGGACTCGGGATGGCTACACCTTC. It yields the protein CSVEGTRDGYTF. The full variable domain, completed using reference TRBV29-1 and TRBJ1-2, is SAVISQKPSRDICQRGTSLTIQCQVDSQVTMMFWYRQQPGQSLTLIATANQGSEATYESGFVIDKFPISRPNLTFSTLTVSNMSPEDSSIYLCSVEGTRDGYTFGSGTRLTVV.